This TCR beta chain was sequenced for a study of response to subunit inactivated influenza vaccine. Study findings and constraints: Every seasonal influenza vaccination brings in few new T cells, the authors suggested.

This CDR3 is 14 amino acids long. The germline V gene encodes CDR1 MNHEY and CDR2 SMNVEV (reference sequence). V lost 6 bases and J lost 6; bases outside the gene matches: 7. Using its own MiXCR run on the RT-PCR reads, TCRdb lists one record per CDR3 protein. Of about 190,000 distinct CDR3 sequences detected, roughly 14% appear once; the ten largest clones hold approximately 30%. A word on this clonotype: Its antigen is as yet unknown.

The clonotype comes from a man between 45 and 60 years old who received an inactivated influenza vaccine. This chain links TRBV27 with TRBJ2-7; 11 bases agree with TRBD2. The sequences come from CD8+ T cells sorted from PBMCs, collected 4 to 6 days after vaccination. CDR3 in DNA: TGTGCCAGCAGCCCCTTTGGGACTAGCGGCGAGCAGTACTTC. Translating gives CASSPFGTSGEQYF.